A selection of T cell receptor beta chains follows, all from one sample in a study of CD8 T cells in ankylosing spondylitis. TCRdb redid the calling of the 5' RACE reads with MiXCR, one entry per CDR3 protein. The sample has 150,000 or so distinct CDR3 sequences; 18% are singletons. The material sequenced was blood, either unsorted or a sorted T cell fraction (not recorded which). Receptors originate from a male donor with ankylosing spondylitis or in good health (not recorded which). Each CDR3 is given with its conserved first and last residue. A D gene is named only where the DNA matches it firmly. The listing skips clone size in some rows; elsewhere it reads once, few, many or a size class.

V: TRBV20-1
J: TRBJ2-7
size: many
D: TRBD2
CDR3: CSALSGAYEQYF
DNA: TGCAGTGCCCTCAGCGGGGCTTACGAGCAGTACTTC

V: TRBV6-2/TRBV6-3
J: TRBJ2-3
size: NA
D: TRBD2
CDR3: CASSYPLLAGVSSDTQYF
DNA: TGTGCCAGCAGTTACCCGCTCCTAGCGGGAGTTTCTTCAGATACGCAGTATTTT

V: TRBV14
J: TRBJ2-3
size: many
D: NA
CDR3: CASKVYGTDTQYF
DNA: TGTGCCAGCAAAGTTTACGGCACAGATACGCAGTATTTT

V: TRBV5-4
J: TRBJ2-3
size: many
D: TRBD2
CDR3: CASSEGLEFDTQYF
DNA: TGTGCCAGCAGCGAGGGACTAGAATTCGATACGCAGTATTTT

V: TRBV20-1
J: TRBJ2-3
size: few
D: NA
CDR3: CSAWRGTDTQYF
DNA: TGCAGTGCATGGCGGGGCACAGATACGCAGTATTTT

V: TRBV20-1
J: TRBJ2-1
size: many
D: NA
CDR3: CSGVGYNEQFF
DNA: TGCAGTGGGGTGGGGTACAATGAGCAGTTCTTC

V: TRBV20-1
J: TRBJ2-7
size: NA
D: NA
CDR3: CSAGNPGRNYEQYF
DNA: TGCAGTGCGGGGAATCCGGGTCGTAACTACGAGCAGTACTTC

V: TRBV20-1
J: TRBJ2-2
size: few
D: TRBD2
CDR3: CSARLAGVRTGELFF
DNA: TGCAGTGCGAGACTAGCGGGAGTTCGGACCGGGGAGCTGTTTTTT

V: TRBV20-1
J: TRBJ2-7
size: few
D: NA
CDR3: CSASVPGREQYF
DNA: TGCAGTGCTAGCGTCCCCGGGCGGGAGCAGTACTTC

V: TRBV29-1
J: TRBJ2-7
size: many
D: TRBD2
CDR3: CSAEGLAGPYEQYF
DNA: TGCAGCGCCGAGGGACTAGCGGGCCCCTACGAGCAGTACTTC

V: TRBV10-3
J: TRBJ1-5
size: many
D: NA
CDR3: CAISEGEFSNQPQHF
DNA: TGTGCCATCAGTGAGGGGGAGTTTAGCAATCAGCCCCAGCATTTT

V: TRBV2
J: TRBJ1-5
size: NA
D: TRBD1
CDR3: CASSEYRGLDQPQHF
DNA: TGTGCCAGCAGCGAATACAGGGGACTGGATCAGCCCCAGCATTTT

V: TRBV2
J: TRBJ2-2
size: once
D: NA
CDR3: CASILRGSGNTGELFF
DNA: TGTGCCAGCATCCTTAGGGGTAGCGGGAACACCGGGGAGCTGTTTTTT

V: TRBV7-2
J: TRBJ2-2
size: NA
D: NA
CDR3: CASSHVRGSNTGELFF
DNA: TGTGCCAGCAGTCATGTACGGGGCTCGAACACCGGGGAGCTGTTTTTT

V: TRBV9
J: TRBJ1-1
size: many
D: TRBD1
CDR3: CASSTTGVNTEAFF
DNA: TGTGCCAGCAGCACGACAGGGGTAAACACTGAAGCTTTCTTT

V: TRBV10-3
J: TRBJ2-2
size: many
D: TRBD1
CDR3: CAISYARTGRNTGELFF
DNA: TGTGCCATCAGTTACGCGAGGACAGGGCGAAACACCGGGGAGCTGTTTTTT

V: TRBV20-1
J: TRBJ2-7
size: NA
D: TRBD2
CDR3: CSARELTSWYEQYF
DNA: TGCAGTGCTAGAGAATTGACTAGCTGGTACGAGCAGTACTTC

V: TRBV20-1
J: TRBJ2-2
size: few
D: NA
CDR3: CSARDNANTGELFF
DNA: TGCAGTGCTAGGGACAACGCGAACACCGGGGAGCTGTTTTTT

V: TRBV12-3/TRBV12-4
J: TRBJ1-4
size: many
D: NA
CDR3: CASRGESEKLFF
DNA: TGTGCCAGCCGGGGTGAAAGTGAAAAACTGTTTTTT

V: TRBV5-1
J: TRBJ2-3
size: NA
D: NA
CDR3: CASSTDGRGTDTQYF
DNA: TGCGCCAGCAGCACGGACGGGAGAGGCACAGATACGCAGTATTTT

V: TRBV20-1
J: TRBJ2-1
size: many
D: NA
CDR3: CSARDHGEEQFF
DNA: TGCAGTGCTAGAGATCATGGGGAAGAGCAGTTCTTC

V: TRBV28
J: TRBJ1-5
size: NA
D: NA
CDR3: CASSFLGGGPQHF
DNA: TGTGCCAGCAGTTTCTTAGGAGGAGGGCCCCAGCATTTT

V: TRBV10-3
J: TRBJ1-2
size: many
D: TRBD1
CDR3: CAITDGTGYGYTF
DNA: TGTGCCATCACCGATGGGACAGGCTATGGCTACACCTTC

V: TRBV29-1
J: TRBJ2-1
size: NA
D: TRBD2
CDR3: CSESGSGSYNEQFF
DNA: TGCAGCGAGAGCGGGAGTGGATCCTACAATGAGCAGTTCTTC

V: TRBV12-3/TRBV12-4
J: TRBJ1-5
size: many
D: TRBD1
CDR3: CASSRQGFPQHF
DNA: TGTGCCAGCAGCCGACAGGGGTTCCCCCAGCATTTT

V: TRBV20-1
J: TRBJ1-2
size: many
D: NA
CDR3: CSAKTGINGYTF
DNA: TGCAGTGCCAAAACAGGGATCAATGGCTACACCTTC

V: TRBV5-5
J: TRBJ2-7
size: NA
D: NA
CDR3: CASSLEGDTLYEQYF
DNA: TGTGCCAGCAGCTTGGAAGGGGACACCTTATACGAGCAGTACTTC

V: TRBV12-3/TRBV12-4
J: TRBJ2-4
size: many
D: NA
CDR3: CASSPGGSEYIQYF
DNA: TGTGCCAGCAGCCCTGGGGGCTCCGAGTACATTCAGTACTTC

V: TRBV5-1
J: TRBJ2-1
size: many
D: TRBD2
CDR3: CASSPSGGSYNEQFF
DNA: TGCGCCAGCAGCCCTAGCGGGGGCTCCTACAATGAGCAGTTCTTC

V: TRBV24-1
J: TRBJ1-2
size: few
D: NA
CDR3: CATSDRNSRVDGYTF
DNA: TGTGCCACCAGTGATCGAAACAGCAGGGTCGACGGCTACACCTTC

V: TRBV20-1
J: TRBJ2-3
size: many
D: TRBD2
CDR3: CSASTSGTLDTQYF
DNA: TGCAGTGCTAGTACTAGCGGGACGTTAGATACGCAGTATTTT

V: TRBV19
J: TRBJ2-3
size: few
D: NA
CDR3: CASSIFSTVLGTDTQYF
DNA: TGTGCCAGTAGTATCTTCTCGACTGTCTTGGGGACAGATACGCAGTATTTT

V: TRBV6-5
J: TRBJ1-1
size: NA
D: NA
CDR3: CASSRGSTEAFF
DNA: TGTGCCAGCTCTCGGGGTAGCACTGAAGCTTTCTTT

V: TRBV6-5
J: TRBJ2-1
size: few
D: TRBD1
CDR3: CASSYLGTASSYNEQFF
DNA: TGTGCCAGCAGTTACTTAGGGACAGCGAGCTCCTACAATGAGCAGTTCTTC

V: TRBV20-1
J: TRBJ2-1
size: once
D: TRBD2
CDR3: CSASRLAGVSSNEQFF
DNA: TGCAGTGCTAGCCGACTAGCGGGAGTGTCTAGCAATGAGCAGTTCTTC

V: TRBV5-1
J: TRBJ1-1
size: many
D: NA
CDR3: CASSLDLVEAFF
DNA: TGCGCCAGCAGCTTGGACCTGGTTGAAGCTTTCTTT

V: TRBV7-9
J: TRBJ1-4
size: NA
D: NA
CDR3: CATHSRAEKLFF
DNA: TGTGCCACCCACTCACGGGCCGAAAAACTGTTTTTT

V: TRBV27
J: TRBJ2-2
size: few
D: NA
CDR3: CASSLGPHTGELFF
DNA: TGTGCCAGCAGTTTAGGTCCTCACACCGGGGAGCTGTTTTTT

V: TRBV15
J: TRBJ2-1
size: NA
D: TRBD2
CDR3: CATSRDQRGFQFF
DNA: TGTGCCACCAGCAGAGACCAGCGGGGGTTTCAGTTCTTC

V: TRBV5-1
J: TRBJ2-2
size: few
D: NA
CDR3: CASSTGQNTGELFF
DNA: TGCGCCAGCAGTACTGGACAGAACACCGGGGAGCTGTTTTTT

V: TRBV5-4
J: TRBJ2-1
size: NA
D: NA
CDR3: CASSGVGSYNEQFF
DNA: TGTGCCAGCAGCGGGGTCGGTTCATACAATGAGCAGTTCTTC

V: TRBV5-1
J: TRBJ1-6
size: many
D: NA
CDR3: CASSLEGPNSPLHF
DNA: TGCGCCAGCAGCTTGGAGGGTCCCAATTCACCCCTCCACTTT

V: TRBV28
J: TRBJ1-5
size: NA
D: NA
CDR3: CASSLGLQPQHF
DNA: TGTGCCAGCAGTTTAGGTCTTCAGCCCCAGCATTTT

V: TRBV28
J: TRBJ1-1
size: few
D: NA
CDR3: CASSSGAALNTEAFF
DNA: TGTGCCAGCAGTAGCGGGGCGGCCCTGAACACTGAAGCTTTCTTT

V: TRBV21-1
J: TRBJ2-3
size: once
D: NA
CDR3: CASSKHPRTSRQSTDTQYF
DNA: TGTGCCAGCAGCAAACATCCTCGGACTAGCCGACAGTCCACAGATACGCAGTATTTT

V: TRBV29-1
J: TRBJ2-1
size: NA
D: TRBD2
CDR3: CSVVGYYLAGSSYNEQFF
DNA: TGCAGCGTTGTTGGGTATTATCTAGCGGGAAGCTCCTACAATGAGCAGTTCTTC

V: TRBV28
J: TRBJ2-7
size: NA
D: TRBD1
CDR3: CASSLRDRDLYEQYF
DNA: TGTGCCAGCAGTTTGAGGGACAGGGACCTCTACGAGCAGTACTTC

V: TRBV10-3
J: TRBJ2-7
size: few
D: NA
CDR3: CAIQGDYEQYF
DNA: TGTGCCATCCAGGGAGACTACGAGCAGTACTTC

V: TRBV20-1
J: TRBJ1-4
size: many
D: TRBD1
CDR3: CSAGQGTNEKLFF
DNA: TGCAGTGCTGGACAGGGGACTAATGAAAAACTGTTTTTT

V: TRBV5-1
J: TRBJ2-7
size: many
D: TRBD2
CDR3: CASSYPGTSGTYEQYF
DNA: TGCGCCAGCAGCTACCCTGGGACTAGCGGAACCTACGAGCAGTACTTC

V: TRBV12-3/TRBV12-4
J: TRBJ2-1
size: many
D: NA
CDR3: CASSLGGQQFF
DNA: TGTGCCAGCAGTTTAGGTGGGCAGCAGTTCTTC

V: TRBV5-1
J: TRBJ2-2
size: many
D: NA
CDR3: CASSLRLSDTGELFF
DNA: TGCGCCAGCAGCTTACGACTGAGTGACACCGGGGAGCTGTTTTTT

V: TRBV14
J: TRBJ2-5
size: NA
D: TRBD2
CDR3: CASSPRDSGRVETQYF
DNA: TGTGCCAGCAGCCCCCGCGATAGCGGGAGGGTGGAGACCCAGTACTTC

V: TRBV27
J: TRBJ2-3
size: NA
D: TRBD1
CDR3: CASSLKNRGLADTQYF
DNA: TGTGCCAGCAGTTTAAAAAACAGGGGGCTCGCAGATACGCAGTATTTT

V: TRBV30
J: TRBJ2-1
size: many
D: NA
CDR3: CAWRLGPPWREQFF
DNA: TGTGCCTGGAGATTGGGGCCACCATGGAGGGAGCAGTTCTTC

V: TRBV3-1
J: TRBJ1-1
size: NA
D: NA
CDR3: CASSQVALNTEAFF
DNA: TGTGCCAGCAGCCAAGTGGCCTTGAACACTGAAGCTTTCTTT

V: TRBV9
J: TRBJ2-1
size: NA
D: NA
CDR3: CASSVEWVSYNEQFF
DNA: TGTGCCAGCAGCGTAGAGTGGGTCTCCTACAATGAGCAGTTCTTC

V: TRBV20-1
J: TRBJ1-4
size: few
D: NA
CDR3: CSAWGRKLFF
DNA: TGCAGTGCTTGGGGGAGAAAACTGTTTTTT

V: TRBV5-1
J: TRBJ2-7
size: many
D: NA
CDR3: CASSASSYEQYF
DNA: TGCGCCAGCAGCGCGAGCTCCTACGAGCAGTACTTC

V: TRBV10-3
J: TRBJ2-5
size: NA
D: NA
CDR3: CAISKREQETQYF
DNA: TGTGCCATCAGCAAAAGGGAGCAAGAGACCCAGTACTTC